The next 3 T cell receptor beta chains were all read from a single sample in a study of cytomegalovirus exposure and HLA in healthy donors. This table comes from immunoSEQ multiplex PCR, and its TCRdb copy is limited to in-frame clones, with some not included. Of about 43,000 clones listed, approximately 90% are singletons. Sequenced input: PBMCs. These receptors originate from a man younger than 30 in good health and CMV-seronegative.

This clone was observed once. The CDR3 is CASSQDVSNNSPLHF. The CDR3 DNA reads as TGTGCCAGCAGCCAAGACGTTAGCAATAATTCACCCCTCCACTTT. The chain recombines TRBV14 with TRBJ1-6; the D is unclear. Deletions cut 0 bases from V and 5 bases from J, with 8 bases between. The CDR3 is 15 residues long. Looked up from germline, CDR1 is SGHDN and CDR2 is FVKESK.

The chain couples TRBV7-2 to TRBJ2-3; 7 nucleotides line up with TRBD2. The V and J ends lost 1 base and 0 bases, in that order; junction bases with no gene match: 4. CDR3 length: 16 residues. CDR1 SGHTA and CDR2 FQGNSA come from the germline V gene. CDR3 sequence (DNA): TGTGCCAGCAGCTTAGGATGGCGGGGGAGCACAGATACGCAGTATTTT. It codes for CASSLGWRGSTDTQYF.

The J gene is TRBJ1-2, the V gene TRBV19; perhaps TRBD1 as D (6 bases). The V end was cut by 5 bases, the J end by 3 bases, with 13 bases between. The CDR3 extends over 14 amino acids. Germline lookup yields CDR1 LNHDA and CDR2 SQIVND (reference sequence). In DNA form, the CDR3 reads TGTGCCAGTAGTGCCCGACAGGCATACTATGGCTACACCTTC. It codes for CASSARQAYYGYTF.